This paragraph covers one T cell receptor (beta chain) sequence. The sample comes from a study of T cell responses to AZD1222 COVID-19 vaccine. The data were produced by immunoSEQ multiplex PCR, yet TCRdb's version contains in-frame clones alone and is incomplete. The repertoire includes around 130,000 clones, about 88% of them detected once, and 3% sits in the top ten. Material: peripheral blood, obtained 28 days after the second AZD1222 dose. This receptor was taken from an adult who received the AZD1222 COVID-19 vaccine.

CDR3 DNA: TGTGCCAGCAGCTTAGAGTATAATTCACCCCTCCACTTT. It is translated as CASSLEYNSPLHF. The rearrangement uses TRBV11-2 and TRBJ1-6; no definite D call. The CDR3 consists of 13 residues. Germline V gene data show CDR1 as SGHAT and CDR2 as FQNNGV. With 0 bases removed from V and 4 bases from J, the gap between germline ends came to 1 base.